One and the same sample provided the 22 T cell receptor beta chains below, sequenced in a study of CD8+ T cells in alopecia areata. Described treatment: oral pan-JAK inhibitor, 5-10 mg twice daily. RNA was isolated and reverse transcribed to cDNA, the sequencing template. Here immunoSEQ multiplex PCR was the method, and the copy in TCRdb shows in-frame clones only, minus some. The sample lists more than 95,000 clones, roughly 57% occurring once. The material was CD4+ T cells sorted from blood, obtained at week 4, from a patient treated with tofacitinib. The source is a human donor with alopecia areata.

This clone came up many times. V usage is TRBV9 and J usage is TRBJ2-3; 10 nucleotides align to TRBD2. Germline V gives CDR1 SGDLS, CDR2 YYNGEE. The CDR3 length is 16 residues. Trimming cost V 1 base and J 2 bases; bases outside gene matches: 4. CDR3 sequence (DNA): TGTGCCAGCAGCGTATCTAGCGGGGGAAACACAGATACGCAGTATTTT. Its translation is CASSVSSGGNTDTQYF.

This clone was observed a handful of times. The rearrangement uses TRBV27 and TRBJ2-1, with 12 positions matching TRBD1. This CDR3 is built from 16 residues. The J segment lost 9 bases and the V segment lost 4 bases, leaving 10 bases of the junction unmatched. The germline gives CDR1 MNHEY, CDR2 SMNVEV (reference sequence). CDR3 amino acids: CASSSGTGGGRGEQFF. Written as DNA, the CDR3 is TGTGCCAGCAGTTCCGGGACAGGGGGCGGGAGGGGTGAGCAGTTCTTC.

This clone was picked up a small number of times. CDR3 nucleotide sequence: TGTGCCAGCAGCAAGGACAGGGGGCAGGAGACCCAGTACTTC. Residues: CASSKDRGQETQYF. This chain joins TRBV7-3 and TRBJ2-5; TRBD1 aligns across 11 bases. CDR1 and CDR2 (germline): SGHTA, FQGTGA. V shed 5 bases and J 5 bases; nucleotides not matched to a gene: 4. This CDR3 is 14 amino acids long.

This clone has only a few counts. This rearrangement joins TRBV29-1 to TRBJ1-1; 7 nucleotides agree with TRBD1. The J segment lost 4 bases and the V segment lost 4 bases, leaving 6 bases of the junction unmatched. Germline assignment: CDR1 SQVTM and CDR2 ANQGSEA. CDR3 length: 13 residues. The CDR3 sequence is CSVVGQAGTEAFF. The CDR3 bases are TGCAGCGTTGTAGGACAGGCTGGCACTGAAGCTTTCTTT.

The CDR3 DNA reads TGTGCCAGCACCCTCAACAGGGCCTCAGGGGTCTATGGCTACACCTTC. The encoded protein is CASTLNRASGVYGYTF. This chain joins TRBV7-9 and TRBJ1-2; possibly TRBD1 for D (6 bases). CDR1 and CDR2 (germline): SEHNR, FQNEAQ (reference sequence). V was cut by 7 bases and J by 4 bases, with 22 bases left in between. The CDR3 runs 16 residues.

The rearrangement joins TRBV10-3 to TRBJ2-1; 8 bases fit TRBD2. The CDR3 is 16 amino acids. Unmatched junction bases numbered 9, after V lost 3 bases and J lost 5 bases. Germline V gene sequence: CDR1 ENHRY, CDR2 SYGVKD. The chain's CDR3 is CAISEVVGGDHNEQFF. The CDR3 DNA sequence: TGTGCCATCAGTGAAGTAGTCGGGGGGGATCACAATGAGCAGTTCTTC.

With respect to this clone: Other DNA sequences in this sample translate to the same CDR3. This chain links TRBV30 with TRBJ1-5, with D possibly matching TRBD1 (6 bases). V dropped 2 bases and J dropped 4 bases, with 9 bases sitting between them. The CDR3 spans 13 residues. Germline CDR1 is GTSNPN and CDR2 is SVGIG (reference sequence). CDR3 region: CAWSRRGNQPQHF. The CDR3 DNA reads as TGTGCCTGGAGTCGCAGGGGAAATCAGCCCCAGCATTTT.

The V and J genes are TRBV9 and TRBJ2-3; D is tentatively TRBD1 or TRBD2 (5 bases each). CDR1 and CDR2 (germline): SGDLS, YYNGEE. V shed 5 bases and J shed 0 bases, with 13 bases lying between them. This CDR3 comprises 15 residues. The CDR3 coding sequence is TGTGCCAGCAGAGGATGGGACGACAGCACAGATACGCAGTATTTT. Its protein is CASRGWDDSTDTQYF.

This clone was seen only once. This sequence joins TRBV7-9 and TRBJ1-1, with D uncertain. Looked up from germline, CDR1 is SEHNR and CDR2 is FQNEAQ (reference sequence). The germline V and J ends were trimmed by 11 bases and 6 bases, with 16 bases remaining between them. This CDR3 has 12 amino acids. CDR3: CAYRGEGAEAFF. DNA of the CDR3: TGTGCCTACCGTGGGGAGGGTGCTGAAGCTTTCTTT. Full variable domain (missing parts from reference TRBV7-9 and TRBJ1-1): DTGVSQNPRHKITKRGQNVTFRCDPISEHNRLYWYRQTLGQGPEFLTYFQNEAQLEKSRLLSDRFSAERPKGSFSTLEIQRTEQGDSAMYLCAYRGEGAEAFFGQGTRLTVV.

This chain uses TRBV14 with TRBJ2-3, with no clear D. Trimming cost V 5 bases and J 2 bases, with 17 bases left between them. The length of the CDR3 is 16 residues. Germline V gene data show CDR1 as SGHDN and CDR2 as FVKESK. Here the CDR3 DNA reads TGTGCCAGCAGCGGGGAAGGAATCCCACTCACAGATACGCAGTATTTT. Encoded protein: CASSGEGIPLTDTQYF.

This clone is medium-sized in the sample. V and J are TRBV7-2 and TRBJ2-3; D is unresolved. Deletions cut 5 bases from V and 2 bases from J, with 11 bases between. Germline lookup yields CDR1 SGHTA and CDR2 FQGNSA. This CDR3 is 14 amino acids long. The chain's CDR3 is CASSLRGITDTQYF. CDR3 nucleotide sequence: TGTGCCAGCAGCCTCCGAGGTATCACAGATACGCAGTATTTT.

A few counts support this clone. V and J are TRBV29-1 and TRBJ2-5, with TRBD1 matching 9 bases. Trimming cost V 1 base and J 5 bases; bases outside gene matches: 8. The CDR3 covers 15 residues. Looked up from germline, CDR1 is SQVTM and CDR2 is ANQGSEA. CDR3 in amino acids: CSVEGRTGVDETQYF. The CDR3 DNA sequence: TGCAGCGTTGAAGGGCGGACAGGGGTCGATGAGACCCAGTACTTC.

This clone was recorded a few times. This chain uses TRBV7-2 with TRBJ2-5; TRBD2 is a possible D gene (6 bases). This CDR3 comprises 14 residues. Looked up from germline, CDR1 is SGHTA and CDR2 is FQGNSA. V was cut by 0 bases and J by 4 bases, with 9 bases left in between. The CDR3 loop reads CASSLAFGGETQYF. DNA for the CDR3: TGTGCCAGCAGCTTAGCGTTCGGGGGAGAGACCCAGTACTTC.

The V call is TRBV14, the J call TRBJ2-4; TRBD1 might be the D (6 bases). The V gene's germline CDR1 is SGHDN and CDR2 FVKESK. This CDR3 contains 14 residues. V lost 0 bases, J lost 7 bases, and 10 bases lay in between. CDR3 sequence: CASSQERRGNIQYF. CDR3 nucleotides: TGTGCCAGCAGCCAAGAAAGAAGGGGGAACATTCAGTACTTC.

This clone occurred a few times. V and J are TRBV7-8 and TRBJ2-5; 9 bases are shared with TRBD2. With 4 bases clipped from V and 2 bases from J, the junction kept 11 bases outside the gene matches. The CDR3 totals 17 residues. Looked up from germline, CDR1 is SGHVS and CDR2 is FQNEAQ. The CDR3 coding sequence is TGTGCCAGCAGCTATCTCTGGGCTAGCGGGGAACAAGAGACCCAGTACTTC. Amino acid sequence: CASSYLWASGEQETQYF.

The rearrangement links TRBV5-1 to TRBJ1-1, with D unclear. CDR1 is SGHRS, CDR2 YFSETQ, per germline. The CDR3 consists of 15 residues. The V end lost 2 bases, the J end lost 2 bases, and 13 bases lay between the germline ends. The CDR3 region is CASSFNPGRNTEAFF. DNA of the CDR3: TGCGCCAGCAGCTTCAATCCAGGACGAAACACTGAAGCTTTCTTT. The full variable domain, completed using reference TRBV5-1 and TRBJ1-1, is KAGVTQTPRYLIKTRGQQVTLSCSPISGHRSVSWYQQTPGQGLQFLFEYFSETQRNKGNFPGRFSGRQFSNSRSEMNVSTLELGDSALYLCASSFNPGRNTEAFFGQGTRLTVV.

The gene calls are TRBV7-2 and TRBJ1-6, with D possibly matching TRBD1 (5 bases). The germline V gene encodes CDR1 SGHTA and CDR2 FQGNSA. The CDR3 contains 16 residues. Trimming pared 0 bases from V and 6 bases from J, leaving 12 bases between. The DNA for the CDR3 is TGTGCCAGCAGCTTAGCGGCGGGACGTAGTAATTCACCCCTCCACTTT. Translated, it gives CASSLAAGRSNSPLHF.

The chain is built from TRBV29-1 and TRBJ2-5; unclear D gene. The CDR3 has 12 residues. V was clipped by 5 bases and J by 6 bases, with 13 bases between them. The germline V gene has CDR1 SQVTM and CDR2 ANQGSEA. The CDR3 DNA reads TGCAGCGTTCAAGTCATTGTCCAGACCCAGTACTTC. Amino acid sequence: CSVQVIVQTQYF.

The CDR3: CASSVGDDYGYTF. In DNA, the CDR3 is TGTGCCAGCAGTGTAGGGGACGACTATGGCTACACCTTC. The J gene is TRBJ1-2, the V gene TRBV2; maybe TRBD1 (5 bases). With 4 bases removed from V and 3 bases from J, the gap between germline ends came to 9 bases. The CDR3 sequence is 13 residues long. Germline CDR1 and CDR2: SNHLY and FYNNEI.

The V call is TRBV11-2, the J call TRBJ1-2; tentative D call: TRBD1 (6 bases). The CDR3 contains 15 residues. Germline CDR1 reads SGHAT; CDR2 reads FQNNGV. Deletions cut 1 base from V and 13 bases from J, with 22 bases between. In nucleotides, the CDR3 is TGTGCCAGCAGCTTAGCTGATGGGCAGGGCTACAGGGTCACCTTC. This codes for CASSLADGQGYRVTF.

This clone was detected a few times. The CDR3 sequence is CASSLYGSTTYNEQFF. The DNA for the CDR3 is TGTGCCAGCAGCTTATATGGGAGTACCACCTACAATGAGCAGTTCTTC. V usage is TRBV7-6 and J usage is TRBJ2-1; tentatively, D is TRBD2 (5 bases). Germline CDR1 is SGHVS and CDR2 is FNYEAQ. The CDR3 has 16 amino acids. V was trimmed by 2 bases and J by 2 bases, leaving 13 bases between them.

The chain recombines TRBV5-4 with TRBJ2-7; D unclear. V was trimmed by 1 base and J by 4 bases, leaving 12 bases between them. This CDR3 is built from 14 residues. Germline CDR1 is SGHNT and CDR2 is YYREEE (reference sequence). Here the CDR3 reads CASSLRSGEYEQYF. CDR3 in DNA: TGTGCCAGCAGCTTGCGGTCGGGCGAATACGAGCAGTACTTC.